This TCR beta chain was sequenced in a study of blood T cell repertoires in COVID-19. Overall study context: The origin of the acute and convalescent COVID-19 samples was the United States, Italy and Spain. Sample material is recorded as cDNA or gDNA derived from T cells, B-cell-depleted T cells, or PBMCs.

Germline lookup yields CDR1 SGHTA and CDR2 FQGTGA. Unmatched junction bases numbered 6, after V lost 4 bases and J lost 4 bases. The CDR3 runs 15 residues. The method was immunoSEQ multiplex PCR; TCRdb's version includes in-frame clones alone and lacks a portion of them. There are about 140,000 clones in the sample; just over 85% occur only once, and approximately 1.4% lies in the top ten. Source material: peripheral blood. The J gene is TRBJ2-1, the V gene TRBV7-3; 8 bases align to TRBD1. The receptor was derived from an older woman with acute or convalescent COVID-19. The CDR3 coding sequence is TGTGCCAGCAGCTCCGGACAGGGTGGGTACAATGAGCAGTTCTTC. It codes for CASSSGQGGYNEQFF.